This entry lists 31 T cell receptor beta chains sequenced from one sample in a study of blood T cell repertoires in COVID-19. Sequencing used immunoSEQ multiplex PCR; TCRdb keeps in-frame clones, though not all of them. The sample carries approximately 270,000 clones, about 89% recorded once. The sample consisted of peripheral blood. These TCRs come from a man aged 50 to 60 with acute or convalescent COVID-19.

The V and J genes are TRBV7-9 and TRBJ2-7; 9 bases align to TRBD2. The CDR3 sequence is 16 residues long. V lost 4 bases and J lost 1; bases outside the gene matches: 8. Per the germline V gene, CDR1 is SEHNR and CDR2 is FQNEAQ (reference sequence). In nucleotides, the CDR3 is TGTGCCAGCAGCTCCCCCGGACTAGCGCCTTCCTACGAGCAGTACTTC. Translation: CASSSPGLAPSYEQYF.

This sequence joins TRBV5-1 and TRBJ2-2; 8 bases are shared with TRBD1. This CDR3 comprises 14 residues. Germline V lookup: CDR1 SGHRS, CDR2 YFSETQ. Trimming cost V 4 bases and J 3 bases; bases outside gene matches: 2. In nucleotides, the CDR3 is TGCGCCAGCAGCATGGACAGGGACACCGGGGAGCTGTTTTTT. This sequence encodes CASSMDRDTGELFF.

The rearrangement uses TRBV11-2 and TRBJ1-5, with D possibly matching TRBD1 (6 bases). Germline CDR1 SGHAT, CDR2 FQNNGV. The CDR3 length is 15 residues. The V gene lost 1 base and the J gene lost 7 bases, with 14 bases spanning the gap. The DNA for the CDR3 is TGTGCCAGCAGCTTAGTTGGGGGCCGGAGGCAGCCCCAGCATTTT. The encoded protein is CASSLVGGRRQPQHF.

This sequence joins TRBV11-2 and TRBJ2-2, with D possibly TRBD2 on 5 matching bases. Germline lookup yields CDR1 SGHAT and CDR2 FQNNGV. V was trimmed by 10 bases and J by 2 bases, leaving 17 bases between them. The CDR3 runs 15 residues. The CDR3 region is CATHAGWPNTGELFF. The CDR3 nucleotides read TGTGCCACTCATGCGGGCTGGCCTAACACCGGGGAGCTGTTTTTT.

The J gene is TRBJ2-2, the V gene TRBV14; possibly TRBD1 for D (5 bases). Germline-derived CDR1 and CDR2 are SGHDN and FVKESK. The CDR3 covers 14 residues. The V gene lost 4 bases and the J gene lost 5 bases, with 11 bases spanning the gap. DNA for the CDR3: TGTGCCAGCAGCCCTCGACAGCATACCGGGGAGCTGTTTTTT. Encoded protein: CASSPRQHTGELFF.

The CDR3 DNA sequence: TGTGCCAGCAGCCTCCGTGTGACAGGCAGGACCGGGGAGCTGTTTTTT. Amino acids: CASSLRVTGRTGELFF. The J gene is TRBJ2-2, the V gene TRBV7-9; a possible D gene is TRBD1 (6 bases). Trimming cost V 5 bases and J 5 bases, with 18 bases left between them. From germline, CDR1 is SEHNR and CDR2 FQNEAQ (reference sequence). The CDR3 is 16 residues long.

V and J are TRBV27 and TRBJ2-3; D remains unclear. Trimming shortened V by 3 bases and J by 9 bases, and 13 bases separated the two germline ends. CDR1 MNHEY and CDR2 SMNVEV come from the germline V gene (reference sequence). This CDR3 contains 13 residues. Written as DNA, the CDR3 is TGTGCCAGCAGTTTTAAAGATACAATGACGCAGTATTTT. This encodes CASSFKDTMTQYF.

The J gene is TRBJ2-5, the V gene TRBV29-1; 8 nucleotides agree with TRBD1. Germline V gene lookup returns CDR1 SQVTM and CDR2 ANQGSEA. The CDR3 spans 13 residues. V was clipped by 7 bases and J by 7 bases; unmatched bases: 11. CDR3 nucleotide sequence: TGCAGCGGGACAGGGTTTGTTCAGGGGACCCAGTACTTC. Encoded protein: CSGTGFVQGTQYF.

The chain couples TRBV18 to TRBJ1-4; D ambiguous. Germline CDR1 KGHSH, CDR2 LQKENI. The CDR3 loop spans 14 amino acids. The V end was cut by 4 bases, the J end by 3 bases, with 9 bases between. The DNA of the CDR3 is TGTGCCAGCTCACTCACCGAGTCTAATGAAAAACTGTTTTTT. Its translation: CASSLTESNEKLFF.

This sequence joins TRBV11-2 and TRBJ2-3, with a tentative D call TRBD2 (5 bases). V was pared by 0 bases and J by 1 base, with 14 bases between. Per germline, CDR1 SGHAT and CDR2 FQNNGV. The CDR3 extends over 17 amino acids. CDR3 sequence (DNA): TGTGCCAGCAGCTTAGATCGACGGGGTCGGGGCACAGATACGCAGTATTTT. Translated, it gives CASSLDRRGRGTDTQYF.

The chain has TRBV5-4 and TRBJ1-6; D ambiguous. The V end was cut by 2 bases, the J end by 9 bases, with 21 bases between. From germline, CDR1 is SGHNT and CDR2 YYREEE (reference sequence). This CDR3 comprises 17 residues. The CDR3 DNA sequence: TGTGCCAGCAGCTTTTGGCAGGCCGACCTTTTTAGTTCACCCCTCCACTTT. Translated, it gives CASSFWQADLFSSPLHF.

The chain links TRBV28 to TRBJ1-4; 7 bases line up with TRBD1. CDR3 size: 15 residues. CDR1 and CDR2 from the germline V gene are MDHEN and SYDVKM. With 5 bases clipped from V and 0 bases from J, the junction kept 3 bases outside the gene matches. CDR3 region: CASSPTGATNEKLFF. In DNA, the CDR3 is TGTGCCAGCAGTCCAACAGGGGCAACTAATGAAAAACTGTTTTTT.

This clone was counted once. J is TRBJ1-4 and V is TRBV7-9; TRBD1 matches at 10 bases. This CDR3 has 16 amino acids. J gave up 7 bases and V 0 bases, and 5 bases lay outside the gene matches. Germline-derived CDR1 and CDR2 are SEHNR and FQNEAQ (reference sequence). The CDR3: CASSLASGQGSEKLFF. The CDR3 DNA sequence: TGTGCCAGCAGCTTAGCGTCGGGACAGGGGTCTGAAAAACTGTTTTTT.

The rearrangement links TRBV5-6 to TRBJ1-5, with D tentatively TRBD1 (5 bases). The germline V and J ends were trimmed by 5 bases and 5 bases, with 11 bases remaining between them. Per germline, CDR1 SGHDT and CDR2 YYEEEE. This CDR3 contains 13 residues. The CDR3 DNA is TGTGCCAGCAGTCAGGCGGGGGATCAGCCCCAGCATTTT. Residues: CASSQAGDQPQHF.

V usage is TRBV27 and J usage is TRBJ2-5, with a tentative D call TRBD1 (6 bases). Germline V lookup: CDR1 MNHEY, CDR2 SMNVEV (reference sequence). Trimming shortened V by 4 bases and J by 7 bases, and 13 bases separated the two germline ends. The CDR3 loop spans 13 amino acids. This CDR3 reads CASSYGKGGTQYF. CDR3 nucleotides: TGTGCCAGCAGTTACGGAAAAGGGGGGACCCAGTACTTC.

The chain has TRBV5-1 and TRBJ2-7; D is uncertain. V dropped 0 bases and J dropped 7 bases, with 8 bases sitting between them. From germline, CDR1 is SGHRS and CDR2 YFSETQ. CDR3 length: 12 residues. DNA for the CDR3: TGCGCCAGCAGCTTGGGAGTGGAGGAGCAGTACTTC. Residues: CASSLGVEEQYF.

V usage is TRBV27 and J usage is TRBJ2-3, with D possibly matching TRBD1 (6 bases). The CDR3 has 13 amino acids. Trimming pared 6 bases from V and 4 bases from J, leaving 11 bases between. In germline, CDR1 is MNHEY, CDR2 SMNVEV (reference sequence). CDR3 residues: CASSNRDADTQYF. Here the CDR3 DNA reads TGTGCCAGCAGCAACAGGGATGCAGATACGCAGTATTTT.

V usage is TRBV24-1 and J usage is TRBJ2-3; D perhaps matches TRBD1 (6 bases). V lost 4 bases, J lost 4 bases, and 8 bases lay in between. The CDR3 runs 13 residues. CDR1 is KGHDR, CDR2 SFDVKD, per germline. The CDR3 nucleotides read TGTGCCACCAGTGAGTCAGGGGCAGATACGCAGTATTTT. The encoded protein is CATSESGADTQYF.

V usage is TRBV6-4 and J usage is TRBJ1-2, with 8 bases aligning to TRBD1. J was trimmed by 7 bases and V by 9 bases; bases with no gene match: 13. This CDR3 spans 14 amino acids. From germline, CDR1 is MRHNA and CDR2 SNTAGT. The CDR3 sequence is CASPGQASLPGYTF. CDR3 nucleotides: TGTGCCAGTCCGGGACAGGCCTCTCTTCCTGGCTACACCTTC.

The chain uses TRBV7-9 and TRBJ2-2; unclear D gene. CDR3 size: 14 residues. The V gene lost 5 bases and the J gene lost 3 bases, with 10 bases spanning the gap. Germline loops: CDR1 SEHNR, CDR2 FQNEAQ (reference sequence). The CDR3 here is CASSTQQYTGELFF. CDR3 coding DNA: TGTGCCAGCAGCACCCAACAGTACACCGGGGAGCTGTTTTTT.

This rearrangement joins TRBV30 to TRBJ2-5; 7 bases agree with TRBD2. CDR1 is GTSNPN, CDR2 SVGIG, per germline (reference sequence). J gave up 1 base and V 0 bases, and 5 bases lay outside the gene matches. This CDR3 contains 15 residues. In DNA, the CDR3 is TGTGCCTGGAGTGTCCTCGGACTAGTCCAAGAGACCCAGTACTTC. Its translation: CAWSVLGLVQETQYF. The whole variable domain, filled in from reference TRBV30 and TRBJ2-5, reads SQTIHQWPATLVQPVGSPLSLECTVEGTSNPNLYWYRQAAGRGLQLLFYSVGIGQISSEVPQNLSASRPQDRQFILSSKKLLLSDSGFYLCAWSVLGLVQETQYFGPGTRLLVL.

This clone was counted once. J is TRBJ1-2 and V is TRBV18, with a weak D call TRBD1 (5 bases). This CDR3 is built from 15 residues. Between the trimmed V and J ends, which lost 1 base and 1 base, there was a span of 10 bases. Germline loops: CDR1 KGHSH, CDR2 LQKENI. As DNA, the CDR3 is TGTGCCAGCTCACCACGGATTGACAGTAACTATGGCTACACCTTC. Amino acid sequence: CASSPRIDSNYGYTF.

The CDR3 reads CAWSDGPRGAFF. The DNA of the CDR3 is TGTGCCTGGAGTGACGGCCCCCGGGGAGCTTTCTTT. The chain employs TRBV30 and TRBJ1-1; no firm D call. This CDR3 has 12 amino acids. The germline gives CDR1 GTSNPN, CDR2 SVGIG (reference sequence). Trimming left V 1 base short and J 10 bases short, with 13 bases between. The complete variable domain, with remaining parts taken from reference TRBV30 and TRBJ1-1, reads SQTIHQWPATLVQPVGSPLSLECTVEGTSNPNLYWYRQAAGRGLQLLFYSVGIGQISSEVPQNLSASRPQDRQFILSSKKLLLSDSGFYLCAWSDGPRGAFFGQGTRLTVV.

The chain couples TRBV6-5 to TRBJ2-7, with 9 bases identical to TRBD1. Germline values: CDR1 MNHEY, CDR2 SVGAGI. The CDR3 sequence is 14 residues long. Trimming took 2 bases from V and 7 from J; bases not matched to a gene: 6. The CDR3 here is CASSYGDRVGEQYF. The CDR3 DNA is TGTGCCAGCAGTTACGGGGACAGGGTTGGAGAGCAGTACTTC.

The V call is TRBV5-6, the J call TRBJ2-7; 10 bases are shared with TRBD1. V lost 6 bases and J lost 0; bases outside the gene matches: 9. This CDR3 has 16 amino acids. The germline V gene encodes CDR1 SGHDT and CDR2 YYEEEE. The CDR3: CASNYEGTGDSYEQYF. In DNA form, the CDR3 reads TGTGCCAGCAATTACGAGGGGACAGGGGACTCCTACGAGCAGTACTTC.

The rearrangement uses TRBV5-4 and TRBJ1-3; no definite D call. CDR3 length: 16 amino acids. Trimming pared 4 bases from V and 0 bases from J, leaving 14 bases between. The germline V gene has CDR1 SGHNT and CDR2 YYREEE (reference sequence). The CDR3 coding sequence is TGTGCCAGCAGCCCCGGGGAGCCAGGCTCTGGAAACACCATATATTTT. This sequence encodes CASSPGEPGSGNTIYF.

The J gene is TRBJ2-7, the V gene TRBV9; D is undetermined. Trimming shortened V by 4 bases and J by 3 bases, and 17 bases separated the two germline ends. In germline, CDR1 is SGDLS, CDR2 YYNGEE. The CDR3 is 15 amino acids. In nucleotides, the CDR3 is TGTGCCAGCAGCTCGTCCTGGGCAGATTTCTACGAGCAGTACTTC. Protein product: CASSSSWADFYEQYF.

This chain uses TRBV5-4 with TRBJ2-4; TRBD2 aligns across 10 bases. The V and J ends lost 0 bases and 0 bases, in that order; junction bases with no gene match: 0. This CDR3 spans 16 amino acids. Germline loops: CDR1 SGHNT, CDR2 YYREEE (reference sequence). The CDR3 reads CASSLERGGAKNIQYF. Written as DNA, the CDR3 is TGTGCCAGCAGCTTGGAGCGGGGGGGAGCCAAAAACATTCAGTACTTC.

The rearrangement uses TRBV10-3 and TRBJ2-7; 7 bases agree with TRBD1. This CDR3 spans 12 amino acids. V lost 6 bases and J lost 6; bases outside the gene matches: 5. CDR1 is ENHRY, CDR2 SYGVKD, per germline. The CDR3 DNA reads TGTGCCATCAGCTCGACAGGGCCCGAGCAGTACTTC. Protein product: CAISSTGPEQYF.

The chain is built from TRBV30 and TRBJ1-3; TRBD1 is a possible D gene (6 bases). V was clipped by 5 bases and J by 4 bases, with 12 bases between them. This CDR3 spans 13 amino acids. Per the germline V gene, CDR1 is GTSNPN and CDR2 is SVGIG (reference sequence). The CDR3 DNA sequence: TGTGCCTGGTTCGGGGGGCGCGGAAACACCATATATTTT. Residues: CAWFGGRGNTIYF.

A single count supports this clone. This rearrangement joins TRBV14 to TRBJ1-1; tentative D call: TRBD1 (5 bases). CDR1 SGHDN and CDR2 FVKESK come from the germline V gene. The CDR3 length is 13 residues. V was pared by 4 bases and J by 3 bases, with 9 bases between. The CDR3 is CASSLQVDTEAFF. CDR3 DNA sequence: TGTGCCAGCAGCCTACAGGTGGACACTGAAGCTTTCTTT.